The 29 T cell receptor beta chains in this list originate from one sample, sequenced in a study of cytomegalovirus exposure and HLA in healthy donors. Clones were read by immunoSEQ multiplex PCR, and TCRdb kept only the in-frame ones, dropping some. The sample lists approximately 90,000 clones; about 96% were seen once. Sequencing used PBMCs. The receptor set was obtained from a man aged 18 to 30 in good health and CMV-seronegative.

The V gene is TRBV30, the J gene TRBJ2-1; D is possibly TRBD2 (6 bases). The length of the CDR3 is 17 residues. The germline V gene encodes CDR1 GTSNPN and CDR2 SVGIG (reference sequence). Trimming stripped 3 bases from V and 1 base from J, with 19 bases between. This chain's CDR3 is CAWSRGGMSRSYNEQFF. DNA of the CDR3: TGTGCCTGGAGCCGTGGGGGGATGTCAAGATCCTACAATGAGCAGTTCTTC.

The chain recombines TRBV11-3 with TRBJ2-3; 12 nucleotides align to TRBD2. The trim removed 3 bases at V and 2 bases at J, leaving 3 bases unmatched. Looked up from germline, CDR1 is SGHNT and CDR2 is YENEEA. CDR3 length: 16 residues. In nucleotides, the CDR3 is TGTGCCAGCAGCTTCCTAGCGGGAGGGATCACAGATACGCAGTATTTT. Protein: CASSFLAGGITDTQYF.

This chain joins TRBV7-9 and TRBJ1-3; D gene uncertain. V lost 5 bases and J 0 bases, leaving 11 bases between the germline ends. CDR1 and CDR2 (germline): SEHNR, FQNEAQ (reference sequence). The CDR3 consists of 15 residues. As DNA, the CDR3 is TGTGCCAGCAGCCCGACAATCGCCTCTGGAAACACCATATATTTT. It is translated as CASSPTIASGNTIYF. Full variable domain (outside the CDR3, taken from reference TRBV7-9 and TRBJ1-3): DTGVSQNPRHKITKRGQNVTFRCDPISEHNRLYWYRQTLGQGPEFLTYFQNEAQLEKSRLLSDRFSAERPKGSFSTLEIQRTEQGDSAMYLCASSPTIASGNTIYFGEGSWLTVV.

This clone was picked up a small number of times. The V and J genes are TRBV6-1 and TRBJ1-5; no firm D call. The V end was cut by 9 bases, the J end by 4 bases, with 16 bases between. The CDR3 contains 14 residues. CDR1 and CDR2 (germline): MNHNS, SASEGT. As DNA, the CDR3 is TGTGCCAGTAGCCGGGAACCACTAAATCAGCCCCAGCATTTT. This gives the protein CASSREPLNQPQHF.

This rearrangement joins TRBV5-5 to TRBJ2-1; 9 nucleotides align to TRBD1. There are 15 residues in the CDR3. The V gene end was trimmed by 0 bases and the J gene end by 7 bases; junction bases not matched to a gene: 5. Looked up from germline, CDR1 is SGHKS and CDR2 is YYEKEE (reference sequence). In DNA, the CDR3 is TGTGCCAGCAGCTTGGCGGGACAGGGTATGAATGAGCAGTTCTTC. It specifies CASSLAGQGMNEQFF.

The V and J genes are TRBV6-5 and TRBJ2-1; a weak D match, TRBD1 (7 bases). CDR3 length: 15 amino acids. V was trimmed by 6 bases and J by 5 bases, leaving 17 bases between them. Germline V gene sequence: CDR1 MNHEY, CDR2 SVGAGI. In nucleotides, the CDR3 is TGTGCCAGCAGGCGACAGGGACTTTCCCACAATGAGCAGTTCTTC. It yields the protein CASRRQGLSHNEQFF.

This chain links TRBV30 with TRBJ2-5; D is perhaps TRBD2 (5 bases). This CDR3 contains 12 residues. Deletions cut 2 bases from V and 5 bases from J, with 9 bases between. The germline V gene encodes CDR1 GTSNPN and CDR2 SVGIG (reference sequence). This CDR3 is CAWSPGGETQYF. CDR3 sequence (DNA): TGTGCCTGGAGTCCCGGCGGGGAGACCCAGTACTTC.

Here the CDR3 reads CASSTTGTGVYEQYF. CDR3 in DNA: TGTGCCAGCAGTACTACCGGGACAGGGGTCTACGAGCAGTACTTC. The V call is TRBV6-5, the J call TRBJ2-7; 10 bases are shared with TRBD1. Germline-derived CDR1 and CDR2 are MNHEY and SVGAGI. This CDR3 is 15 amino acids long. V lost 5 bases to trimming and J lost 3 bases; unmatched junction nucleotides: 7.

The chain combines TRBV5-1 with TRBJ1-1; 7 nucleotides agree with TRBD1. After removal of 1 base from V and 4 bases from J, the junction contained 4 bases not matched to a gene. The CDR3 loop spans 14 amino acids. From germline, CDR1 is SGHRS and CDR2 YFSETQ. CDR3 in amino acids: CASSLNRGGTEAFF. The CDR3 region has the DNA TGCGCCAGCAGCTTGAACAGGGGCGGCACTGAAGCTTTCTTT.

The V call is TRBV4-2, the J call TRBJ1-5, with D possibly TRBD1 on 6 matching bases. Trimming pared 0 bases from V and 0 bases from J, leaving 15 bases between. CDR1 and CDR2 (germline): LGHNA, YNFKEQ. This CDR3 has 18 amino acids. Written as DNA, the CDR3 is TGTGCCAGCAGCCAAGATCGAAGCGGGACAAATAGCAATCAGCCCCAGCATTTT. Translated: CASSQDRSGTNSNQPQHF.

DNA for the CDR3: TGTGCCAGCAGCTCATCCCTGACAGCTTGGAATGAGCAGTTCTTC. Amino acids: CASSSSLTAWNEQFF. V gene TRBV7-9 combines with J gene TRBJ2-1, with D possibly matching TRBD1 (5 bases). V was trimmed by 4 bases and J by 7 bases, leaving 17 bases between them. Germline CDR1 and CDR2: SEHNR and FQNEAQ (reference sequence). The CDR3 loop spans 15 amino acids.

This clone was observed a single time. The J gene is TRBJ1-2, the V gene TRBV25-1; the D gene is possibly TRBD1 (6 bases). Per the germline V gene, CDR1 is MGHDK and CDR2 is SYGVNS. The CDR3 sequence is 13 residues long. V was shortened by 3 bases and J by 6 bases, with 11 bases between the two germline ends. For the CDR3, the DNA is TGTGCCAGCAGTGAGGGGCAGGGGCATGGCTACACCTTC. Translating gives CASSEGQGHGYTF.

The chain employs TRBV28 and TRBJ1-2, with 9 bases lining up with TRBD1. The CDR3 has 15 residues. Germline CDR1 MDHEN, CDR2 SYDVKM. The ends lost 6 bases at V and 0 bases at J; junction bases unmatched: 5. The CDR3 DNA sequence: TGTGCCAGCAGCATAAGACAGGGGGCTAACTATGGCTACACCTTC. Translating gives CASSIRQGANYGYTF.

The chain has TRBV5-4 and TRBJ2-5; tentative D call: TRBD2 (6 bases). Germline CDR1 SGHNT, CDR2 YYREEE (reference sequence). Trimming took off 4 bases at V and 5 bases at J, with 24 bases between the two ends. The length of the CDR3 is 17 residues. CDR3 residues: CASSPPRGRDGGETQYF. In DNA form, the CDR3 reads TGTGCCAGCAGCCCCCCCCGGGGTAGGGATGGGGGGGAGACCCAGTACTTC.

This CDR3 reads CASSYPGGYGYTF. The DNA of the CDR3 is TGTGCCAGCAGTTACCCAGGGGGCTATGGCTACACCTTC. This chain connects TRBV6-5 to TRBJ1-2, with TRBD1 matching 7 bases. The V segment lost 2 bases and the J segment 4 bases; nucleotides outside the gene matches: 1. Germline V gives CDR1 MNHEY, CDR2 SVGAGI. The length of the CDR3 is 13 residues.

This chain uses TRBV11-2 with TRBJ2-1; TRBD2 matches 7 bases. The CDR3 spans 13 residues. The junction had 3 bases not matched to a gene; V was cut back by 4 bases and J by 6 bases. Germline V lookup: CDR1 SGHAT, CDR2 FQNNGV. CDR3 amino acids: CASSSWTSNEQFF. CDR3 sequence (DNA): TGTGCCAGCAGCTCGTGGACTAGCAATGAGCAGTTCTTC.

V and J are TRBV16 and TRBJ2-7, with TRBD1 matching over 10 bases. V was pared by 1 base and J by 4 bases, with 4 bases of the junction left unmatched. This CDR3 contains 15 residues. From germline, CDR1 is KGHSY and CDR2 FQNENV. The DNA of the CDR3 is TGTGCCAGCAGCCAATATCCGGGACAGGGGTACGAGCAGTACTTC. The encoded protein is CASSQYPGQGYEQYF.

This clone showed up just once. V gene TRBV7-9 combines with J gene TRBJ2-7; 7 bases line up with TRBD1. The CDR3 consists of 15 residues. J gave up 3 bases and V 6 bases, and 11 bases lay outside the gene matches. The germline V gene has CDR1 SEHNR and CDR2 FQNEAQ (reference sequence). CDR3: CASSRVGQAYYEQYF. CDR3 coding DNA: TGTGCCAGCAGTCGCGTTGGACAGGCTTACTACGAGCAGTACTTC.

The chain recombines TRBV30 with TRBJ2-2, with TRBD2 matching over 7 bases. V was clipped by 3 bases and J by 7 bases; unmatched bases: 8. CDR1 and CDR2 from the germline V gene are GTSNPN and SVGIG (reference sequence). The CDR3 sequence is 14 residues long. The CDR3 is CAWRGLVPGGELFF. The CDR3 DNA reads as TGTGCCTGGAGAGGACTAGTTCCTGGCGGGGAGCTGTTTTTT.

The rearrangement links TRBV2 to TRBJ1-2, with D possibly TRBD1 on 5 matching bases. Germline V gene lookup returns CDR1 SNHLY and CDR2 FYNNEI. The CDR3 is 14 residues long. V was cut by 0 bases and J by 4 bases, with 9 bases left in between. This chain's CDR3 is CASSEAATAYGYTF. CDR3 sequence (DNA): TGTGCCAGCAGTGAAGCGGCGACAGCCTATGGCTACACCTTC. Supplemented by reference TRBV2 and TRBJ1-2, the full variable domain reads EPEVTQTPSHQVTQMGQEVILRCVPISNHLYFYWYRQILGQKVEFLVSFYNNEISEKSEIFDDQFSVERPDGSNFTLKIRSTKLEDSAMYFCASSEAATAYGYTFGSGTRLTVV.

The rearrangement uses TRBV6-1 and TRBJ2-1; D is unresolved. CDR1 and CDR2 from the germline V gene are MNHNS and SASEGT. Trimming took 4 bases from V and 8 from J, leaving 18 bases between them. The CDR3 has 15 amino acids. Written as DNA, the CDR3 is TGTGCCAGCAGTGTCGCGGCTTTACCCGGCTATGAGCAGTTCTTC. This sequence encodes CASSVAALPGYEQFF.

This chain links TRBV2 with TRBJ2-2, with TRBD2 matching over 8 bases. The CDR3 has 16 amino acids. Germline CDR1 reads SNHLY; CDR2 reads FYNNEI. J gave up 2 bases and V 8 bases, and 10 bases lay outside the gene matches. CDR3 sequence reads: CASRGQSGRNTGELFF. In DNA, the CDR3 is TGTGCCAGCCGCGGTCAGAGCGGGAGAAACACCGGGGAGCTGTTTTTT.

The V call is TRBV30, the J call TRBJ2-7; TRBD1 agrees at 7 bases. Trimming took 1 base from V and 0 from J; bases not matched to a gene: 3. Per germline, CDR1 GTSNPN and CDR2 SVGIG (reference sequence). The CDR3 spans 14 residues. Here the CDR3 reads CAWSAGTVSYEQYF. The CDR3 DNA follows: TGTGCCTGGAGTGCCGGGACAGTCTCCTACGAGCAGTACTTC.

The V gene is TRBV13, the J gene TRBJ2-7; perhaps TRBD2 as D (5 bases). This CDR3 is 14 amino acids long. CDR1 is PRHDT, CDR2 FYEKMQ, per germline (reference sequence). Trimming stripped 5 bases from V and 4 bases from J, with 15 bases between. The CDR3 reads CASSAMGSVYEQYV. The CDR3 bases are TGTGCCAGCAGCGCCATGGGGAGCGTTTACGAGCAGTACGTC.

The rearrangement links TRBV30 to TRBJ2-2, with D possibly matching TRBD2 (5 bases). The V end was cut by 0 bases, the J end by 6 bases, with 20 bases between. The CDR3 has 17 residues. Germline assignment: CDR1 GTSNPN and CDR2 SVGIG (reference sequence). Written as DNA, the CDR3 is TGTGCCTGGAGTGTACGGAAGGGCGAGGGATTGGCCGGGGAGCTGTTTTTT. It is translated as CAWSVRKGEGLAGELFF.

The chain combines TRBV7-2 with TRBJ1-4, with 10 bases identical to TRBD1. Germline values: CDR1 SGHTA, CDR2 FQGNSA. Germline trimming cut 5 bases from V and 7 bases from J; bases unmatched to any gene: 7. The CDR3 has 15 amino acids. The CDR3 region has the DNA TGTGCCAGCAGCACCCGACAGGGGGCTGTTGAAAAACTGTTTTTT. This gives the protein CASSTRQGAVEKLFF.

The count of this clone is one. The chain links TRBV5-1 to TRBJ2-7, with 10 bases matching TRBD1. The germline V gene encodes CDR1 SGHRS and CDR2 YFSETQ. The V segment lost 1 base and the J segment 4 bases; nucleotides outside the gene matches: 8. The CDR3 covers 16 residues. CDR3 nucleotide sequence: TGCGCCAGCAGCTTGAATACCGGGACAGGGGTTTACGAGCAGTACGTC. It encodes CASSLNTGTGVYEQYV.

This clone was detected only once. V usage is TRBV29-1 and J usage is TRBJ1-2; D perhaps matches TRBD1 (5 bases). This CDR3 spans 14 amino acids. V lost 4 bases and J 8 bases, leaving 20 bases between the germline ends. Germline assignment: CDR1 SQVTM and CDR2 ANQGSEA. CDR3 sequence reads: CSVGGTGMEMGYTF. Here the CDR3 DNA reads TGCAGCGTTGGGGGGACTGGAATGGAGATGGGCTACACCTTC.

This chain uses TRBV23-1 with TRBJ2-4; 7 positions agree with TRBD1. TRBV23-1 is an ORF for which the function is uncertain. V lost 2 bases and J lost 1; bases outside the gene matches: 14. The CDR3 totals 19 residues. CDR3 nucleotides: TGCGCCAGCAGTCAAATCTGGGGTCGGACAGGAGATGCCAAAAACATTCAGTACTTC. Protein: CASSQIWGRTGDAKNIQYF.